This T cell receptor beta chain was sequenced during a study of T cell clonality in common variable immunodeficiency. Study-level results: Fewer deletions and N-nucleotide insertions were reportedly seen in common variable immunodeficiency TCR beta sequences. Compared with healthy controls, CVID subjects showed increased TCRbeta clonality, mostly in about a third.

CVID and control samples used equivalent genomic DNA input. Measured with immunoSEQ multiplex PCR; TCRdb has only the in-frame clones, and not every one. The table lists about 44,000 clones, no singletons, with around 9.3% in the top ten. Between the trimmed V and J ends, which lost 0 bases and 0 bases, there was a span of 14 bases. Germline-derived CDR1 and CDR2 are DFQATT and SNEGSKA (reference sequence). The CDR3 is 16 residues long. This clone was observed at least ten times. Antigen specificity is unknown. The CDR3 goes on 3 residues after the read ends, and that part is filled in from the germline J gene.

Sequenced sample: peripheral blood mononuclear cells. The chain employs TRBV20-1 and TRBJ1-1, with D perhaps TRBD1 (6 bases). This receptor was obtained from a person aged 18 to 75 in good health. The CDR3 DNA, read in part, is TGCAGTGCTAGAGATCCAGGGGAGGGAATGAACACTGAA. Translation: CSARDPGEGMNTE. The full CDR3 sequence reads CSARDPGEGMNTEAFF.